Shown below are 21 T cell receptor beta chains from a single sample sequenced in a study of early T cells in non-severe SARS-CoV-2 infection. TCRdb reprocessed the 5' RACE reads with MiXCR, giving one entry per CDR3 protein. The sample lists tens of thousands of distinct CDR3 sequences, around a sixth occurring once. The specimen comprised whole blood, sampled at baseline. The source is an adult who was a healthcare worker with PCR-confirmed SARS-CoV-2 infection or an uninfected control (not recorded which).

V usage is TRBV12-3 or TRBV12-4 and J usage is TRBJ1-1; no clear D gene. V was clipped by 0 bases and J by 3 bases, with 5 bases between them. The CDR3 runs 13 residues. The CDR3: CASSLAVDTEAFF. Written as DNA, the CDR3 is TGTGCCAGCAGTTTAGCGGTTGACACTGAAGCTTTCTTT.

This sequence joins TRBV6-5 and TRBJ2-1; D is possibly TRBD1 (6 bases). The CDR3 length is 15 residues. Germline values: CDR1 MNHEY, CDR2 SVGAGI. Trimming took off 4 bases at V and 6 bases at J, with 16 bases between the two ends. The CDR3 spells CASSLDRGIANEQFF. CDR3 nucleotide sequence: TGTGCCAGCAGTTTGGACAGAGGGATCGCCAATGAGCAGTTCTTC.

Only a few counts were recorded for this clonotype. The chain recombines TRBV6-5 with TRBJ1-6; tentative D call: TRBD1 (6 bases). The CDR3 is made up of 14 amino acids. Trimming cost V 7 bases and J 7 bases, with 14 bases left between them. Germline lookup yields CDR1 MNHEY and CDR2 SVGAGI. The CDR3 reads CASTLTGRNSPLHF. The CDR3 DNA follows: TGTGCCAGCACCCTTACAGGGAGGAATTCACCCCTCCACTTT.

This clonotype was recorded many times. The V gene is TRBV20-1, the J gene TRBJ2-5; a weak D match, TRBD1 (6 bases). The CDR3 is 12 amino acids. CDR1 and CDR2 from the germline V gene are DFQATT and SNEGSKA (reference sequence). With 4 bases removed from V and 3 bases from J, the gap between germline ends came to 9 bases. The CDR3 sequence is CSAIDRKETQYF. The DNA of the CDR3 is TGCAGTGCTATCGACAGGAAAGAGACCCAGTACTTC.

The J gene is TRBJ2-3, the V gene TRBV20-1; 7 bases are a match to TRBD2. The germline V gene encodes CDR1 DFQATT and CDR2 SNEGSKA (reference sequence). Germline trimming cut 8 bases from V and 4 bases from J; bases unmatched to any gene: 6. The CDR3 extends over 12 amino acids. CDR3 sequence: CSLGGRSDTQYF. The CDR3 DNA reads TGCAGTTTGGGCGGGAGATCAGATACGCAGTATTTT.

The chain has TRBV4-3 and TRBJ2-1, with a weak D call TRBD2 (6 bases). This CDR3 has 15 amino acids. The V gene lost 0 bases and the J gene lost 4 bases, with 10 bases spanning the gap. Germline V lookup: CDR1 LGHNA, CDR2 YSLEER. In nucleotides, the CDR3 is TGCGCCAGCAGCCAAGATGGGGGGTCGTACAATGAGCAGTTCTTC. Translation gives CASSQDGGSYNEQFF.

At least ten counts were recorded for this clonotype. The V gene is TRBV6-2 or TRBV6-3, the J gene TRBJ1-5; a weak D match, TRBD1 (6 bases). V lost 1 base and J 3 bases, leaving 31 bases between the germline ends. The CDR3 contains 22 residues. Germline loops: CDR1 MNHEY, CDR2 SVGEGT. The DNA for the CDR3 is TGTGCCAGCAGTTACTTCTCCACAGAGCCCTACAGACAGGATCAATTCAATCAGCCCCAGCATTTT. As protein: CASSYFSTEPYRQDQFNQPQHF.

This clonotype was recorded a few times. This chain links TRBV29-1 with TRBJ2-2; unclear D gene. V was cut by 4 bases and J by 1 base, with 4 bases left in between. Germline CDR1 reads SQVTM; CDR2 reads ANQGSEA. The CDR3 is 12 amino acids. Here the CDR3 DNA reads TGCAGCGTTGTTGGGAACACCGGGGAGCTGTTTTTT. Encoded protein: CSVVGNTGELFF.

This chain's CDR3 is CASSQGFLDYEQYF. Here the CDR3 DNA reads TGTGCCAGCAGCCAAGGCTTTTTAGACTACGAGCAGTACTTC. The chain carries TRBV3-1 and TRBJ2-7; D gene unclear. In germline, CDR1 is LGHDT, CDR2 YNNKEL (reference sequence). Trimming cost V 1 base and J 3 bases, with 10 bases left between them. This CDR3 has 14 residues.

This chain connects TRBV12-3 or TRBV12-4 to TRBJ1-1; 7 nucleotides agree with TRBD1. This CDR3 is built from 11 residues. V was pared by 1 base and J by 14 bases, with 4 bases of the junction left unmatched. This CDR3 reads CASSLGQGWFF. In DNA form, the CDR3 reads TGTGCCAGCAGTTTAGGACAGGGCTGGTTCTTT.

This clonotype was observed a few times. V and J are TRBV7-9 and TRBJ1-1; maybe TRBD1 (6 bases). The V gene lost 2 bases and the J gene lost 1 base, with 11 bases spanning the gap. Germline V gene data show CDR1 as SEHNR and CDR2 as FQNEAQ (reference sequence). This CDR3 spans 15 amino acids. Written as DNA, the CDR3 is TGTGCCAGCAGCTTACAGGGGCCATCGAACACTGAAGCTTTCTTT. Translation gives CASSLQGPSNTEAFF.

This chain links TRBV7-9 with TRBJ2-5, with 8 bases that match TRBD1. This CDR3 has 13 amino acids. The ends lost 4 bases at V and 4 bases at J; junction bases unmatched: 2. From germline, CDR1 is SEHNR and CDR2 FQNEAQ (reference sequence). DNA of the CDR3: TGTGCCAGCAGCTATACAGGGGGAGAGACCCAGTACTTC. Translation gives CASSYTGGETQYF.

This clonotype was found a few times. CDR3 sequence: CASSPSGGGGTEAFF. CDR3 sequence (DNA): TGTGCCAGCAGTCCCTCAGGGGGCGGTGGAACTGAAGCTTTCTTT. The rearrangement links TRBV12-3 or TRBV12-4 to TRBJ1-1; 8 bases are shared with TRBD1. V was pared by 5 bases and J by 5 bases, with 10 bases of the junction left unmatched. CDR3 length: 15 amino acids.

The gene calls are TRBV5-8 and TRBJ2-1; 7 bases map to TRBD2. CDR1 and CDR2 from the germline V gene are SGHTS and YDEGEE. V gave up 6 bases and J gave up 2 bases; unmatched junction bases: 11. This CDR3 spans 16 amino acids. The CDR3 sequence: CASNSLLAAPYNEQFF. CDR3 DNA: TGTGCCAGCAACAGCCTCCTAGCGGCCCCCTACAATGAGCAGTTCTTC.

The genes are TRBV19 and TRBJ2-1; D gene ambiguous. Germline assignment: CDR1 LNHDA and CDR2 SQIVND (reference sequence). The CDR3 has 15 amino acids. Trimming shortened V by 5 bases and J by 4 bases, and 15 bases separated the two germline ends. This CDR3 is CASSPTLTTYNEQFF. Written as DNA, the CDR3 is TGTGCCAGTAGTCCTACACTGACCACTTACAATGAGCAGTTCTTC. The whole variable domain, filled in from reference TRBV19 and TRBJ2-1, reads DGGITQSPKYLFRKEGQNVTLSCEQNLNHDAMYWYRQDPGQGLRLIYYSQIVNDFQKGDIAEGYSVSREKKESFPLTVTSAQKNPTAFYLCASSPTLTTYNEQFFGPGTRLTVL.

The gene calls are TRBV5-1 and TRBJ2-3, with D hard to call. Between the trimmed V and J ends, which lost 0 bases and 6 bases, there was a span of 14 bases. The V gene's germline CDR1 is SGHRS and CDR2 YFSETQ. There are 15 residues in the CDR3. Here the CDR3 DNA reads TGCGCCAGCAGCTTGGACCAACCAAAGGTGGATACGCAGTATTTT. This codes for CASSLDQPKVDTQYF.

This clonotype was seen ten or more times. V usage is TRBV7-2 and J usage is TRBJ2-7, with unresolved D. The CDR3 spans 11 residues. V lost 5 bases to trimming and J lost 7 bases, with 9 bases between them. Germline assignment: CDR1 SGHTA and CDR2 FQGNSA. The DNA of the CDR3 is TGTGCCAGCAGCCTACGTTGGGAGCAGTACTTC. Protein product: CASSLRWEQYF. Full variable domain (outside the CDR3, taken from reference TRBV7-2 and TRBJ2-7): GAGVSQSPSNKVTEKGKDVELRCDPISGHTALYWYRQSLGQGLEFLIYFQGNSAPDKSGLPSDRFSAERTGGSVSTLTIQRTQQEDSAVYLCASSLRWEQYFGPGTRLTVT.

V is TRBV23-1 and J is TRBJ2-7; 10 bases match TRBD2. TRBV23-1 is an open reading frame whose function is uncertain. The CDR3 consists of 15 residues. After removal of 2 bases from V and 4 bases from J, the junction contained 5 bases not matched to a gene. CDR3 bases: TGCGCCAGCAGTCAAACTAGCGGGAACGGTTACGAGCAGTACTTC. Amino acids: CASSQTSGNGYEQYF.

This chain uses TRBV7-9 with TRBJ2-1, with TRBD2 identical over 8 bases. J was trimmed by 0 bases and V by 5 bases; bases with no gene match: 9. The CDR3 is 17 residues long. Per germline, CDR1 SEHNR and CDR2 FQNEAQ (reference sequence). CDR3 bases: TGTGCCAGCAGCATTTTAGCGGGGCTTGGCTCCTACAATGAGCAGTTCTTC. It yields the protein CASSILAGLGSYNEQFF.

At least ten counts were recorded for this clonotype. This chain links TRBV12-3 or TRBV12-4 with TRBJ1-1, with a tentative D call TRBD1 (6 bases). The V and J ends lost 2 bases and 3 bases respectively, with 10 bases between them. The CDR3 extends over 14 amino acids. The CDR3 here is CASSLQQGDTEAFF. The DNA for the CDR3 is TGTGCCAGCAGTTTACAACAGGGTGACACTGAAGCTTTCTTT.

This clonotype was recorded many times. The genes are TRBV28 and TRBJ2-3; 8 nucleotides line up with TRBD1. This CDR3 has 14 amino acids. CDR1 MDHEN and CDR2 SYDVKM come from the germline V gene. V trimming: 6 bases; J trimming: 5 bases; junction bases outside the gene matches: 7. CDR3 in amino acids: CASRLTGVGDTQYF. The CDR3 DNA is TGTGCCAGCAGACTGACAGGGGTTGGAGATACGCAGTATTTT.